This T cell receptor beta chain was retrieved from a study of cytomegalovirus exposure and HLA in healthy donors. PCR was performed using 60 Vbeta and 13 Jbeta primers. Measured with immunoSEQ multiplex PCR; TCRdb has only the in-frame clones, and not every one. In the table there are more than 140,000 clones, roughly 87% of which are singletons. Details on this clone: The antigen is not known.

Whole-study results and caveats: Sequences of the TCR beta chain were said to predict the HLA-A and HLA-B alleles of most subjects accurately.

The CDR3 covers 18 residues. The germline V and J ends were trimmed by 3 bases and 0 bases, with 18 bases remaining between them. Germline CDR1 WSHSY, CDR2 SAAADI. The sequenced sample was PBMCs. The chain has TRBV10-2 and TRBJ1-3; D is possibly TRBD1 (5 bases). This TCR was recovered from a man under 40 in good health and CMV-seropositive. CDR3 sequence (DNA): TGCGCCAGCAGTGATCGCGGGGGGACGGGCCTCTCTGGAAACACCATATATTTT. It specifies CASSDRGGTGLSGNTIYF.